The 30 T cell receptor beta chains below were found in one sample sequenced in a study of blood T cell repertoires in COVID-19. Method: immunoSEQ multiplex PCR; TCRdb's copy keeps in-frame clones and lacks some. The sample yields about 130,000 clones, approximately 87% seen once. Sequenced material: peripheral blood. The receptor set was obtained from a man aged 50-60 years with active COVID-19.

The rearrangement uses TRBV6-5 and TRBJ2-1; D call uncertain. The CDR3 is 14 amino acids. V lost 0 bases and J lost 6, with 9 bases in between. Germline CDR1 MNHEY, CDR2 SVGAGI. CDR3 residues: CASSYSIWSNEQFF. CDR3 sequence (DNA): TGTGCCAGCAGTTACTCGATATGGAGCAATGAGCAGTTCTTC.

The chain recombines TRBV19 with TRBJ2-1, with 8 bases fitting TRBD2. J gave up 6 bases and V 1 base, and 5 bases lay outside the gene matches. CDR1 LNHDA and CDR2 SQIVND come from the germline V gene (reference sequence). CDR3 length: 15 amino acids. CDR3 nucleotides: TGTGCCAGTAGTATAGCGGGGGGGCTTGGCAATGAGCAGTTCTTC. Protein sequence: CASSIAGGLGNEQFF.

V gene TRBV5-1 combines with J gene TRBJ2-5, with 7 bases matching TRBD2. The CDR3 length is 14 residues. Germline values: CDR1 SGHRS, CDR2 YFSETQ. V shed 0 bases, J shed 2 bases, and the junction held 1 base outside the gene matches. CDR3 protein: CASSLGTSQETQYF. CDR3 nucleotides: TGCGCCAGCAGCTTGGGGACTAGTCAAGAGACCCAGTACTTC. The whole variable domain, remainder taken from reference TRBV5-1 and TRBJ2-5, is KAGVTQTPRYLIKTRGQQVTLSCSPISGHRSVSWYQQTPGQGLQFLFEYFSETQRNKGNFPGRFSGRQFSNSRSEMNVSTLELGDSALYLCASSLGTSQETQYFGPGTRLLVL.

J is TRBJ2-1 and V is TRBV6-6; TRBD1 matches 10 bases. V dropped 8 bases and J dropped 0; count of bases not matched to a gene: 1. Looked up from germline, CDR1 is MNHNY and CDR2 is SVGAGI (reference sequence). The CDR3 length is 14 residues. The CDR3 protein is CASGTGASYNEQFF. Here the CDR3 DNA reads TGTGCCAGCGGGACAGGGGCCTCCTACAATGAGCAGTTCTTC.

The chain links TRBV7-9 to TRBJ2-7; D ambiguous. This CDR3 contains 12 residues. Germline V gene sequence: CDR1 SEHNR, CDR2 FQNEAQ (reference sequence). V lost 1 base to trimming and J lost 9 bases, with 10 bases between them. In DNA, the CDR3 is TGTGCCAGCAGCTTAGGGAGTCTAGGGCAGTACTTC. It yields the protein CASSLGSLGQYF.

This clone occurred a few times. The rearrangement links TRBV12-3 or TRBV12-4 to TRBJ1-2, with D tentatively TRBD1 (6 bases). CDR3 length: 12 residues. V was shortened by 6 bases and J by 7 bases, with 12 bases between the two germline ends. CDR3 nucleotide sequence: TGTGCCAGCAGGACACAGGGTGGTGGCTACACCTTC. It yields the protein CASRTQGGGYTF.

This sequence joins TRBV27 and TRBJ1-5; no clear D gene. The CDR3 is made up of 18 amino acids. Germline V gives CDR1 MNHEY, CDR2 SMNVEV (reference sequence). V lost 3 bases and J 0 bases, leaving 18 bases between the germline ends. CDR3 in DNA: TGTGCCAGCAGTTTTGTTTTACCCACGGGGAATAGCAATCAGCCCCAGCATTTT. The encoded protein is CASSFVLPTGNSNQPQHF.

This chain links TRBV5-1 with TRBJ1-1; a possible D gene is TRBD1 (6 bases). The CDR3 is 13 amino acids. Germline CDR1 and CDR2: SGHRS and YFSETQ. V shed 2 bases and J shed 3 bases, with 8 bases lying between them. CDR3 nucleotides: TGCGCCAGCAGCTTCTCAGGGGACACTGAAGCTTTCTTT. Its protein is CASSFSGDTEAFF.

V and J are TRBV6-5 and TRBJ2-3; tentatively, D is TRBD2 (5 bases). This CDR3 has 15 amino acids. Germline CDR1 and CDR2: MNHEY and SVGAGI. V was pared by 4 bases and J by 2 bases, with 13 bases between. The DNA for the CDR3 is TGTGCCAGCAGTTTGGAGCGGAGCCCCACAGATACGCAGTATTTT. This gives the protein CASSLERSPTDTQYF.

The J gene is TRBJ1-2, the V gene TRBV5-6; a weak D match, TRBD1 (6 bases). The V end was cut by 0 bases, the J end by 7 bases, with 10 bases between. The CDR3 totals 13 residues. CDR1 is SGHDT, CDR2 YYEEEE, per germline. CDR3 coding DNA: TGTGCCAGCAGCTTGGAGCAGGGGACTGGCTACACCTTC. This gives the protein CASSLEQGTGYTF.

V is TRBV6-5 and J is TRBJ1-2; tentative D call: TRBD1 (6 bases). V was clipped by 6 bases and J by 2 bases, with 13 bases between them. The length of the CDR3 is 14 residues. Germline loops: CDR1 MNHEY, CDR2 SVGAGI. CDR3 in amino acids: CASRTGGQNYGYTF. CDR3 nucleotide sequence: TGTGCCAGCAGGACCGGTGGACAGAACTATGGCTACACCTTC.

The chain combines TRBV20-1 with TRBJ2-7, with 12 bases lining up with TRBD1. The V segment lost 3 bases and the J segment 5 bases; nucleotides outside the gene matches: 8. The CDR3 totals 15 residues. The germline gives CDR1 DFQATT, CDR2 SNEGSKA (reference sequence). This CDR3 reads CSASAYGTGGDEQYF. The CDR3 coding sequence is TGCAGTGCTAGTGCCTACGGGACAGGGGGCGACGAGCAGTACTTC.

The rearrangement joins TRBV5-1 to TRBJ1-2; 7 positions match TRBD1. Germline CDR1 reads SGHRS; CDR2 reads YFSETQ. CDR3 length: 15 residues. With V trimmed by 0 bases and J by 6 bases, 8 bases remained unmatched. In DNA form, the CDR3 reads TGCGCCAGCAGCTTGGCCGGACCCGGGACAGATGGCTACACCTTC. It yields the protein CASSLAGPGTDGYTF. The full variable domain, completed using reference TRBV5-1 and TRBJ1-2, is KAGVTQTPRYLIKTRGQQVTLSCSPISGHRSVSWYQQTPGQGLQFLFEYFSETQRNKGNFPGRFSGRQFSNSRSEMNVSTLELGDSALYLCASSLAGPGTDGYTFGSGTRLTVV.

V is TRBV7-9 and J is TRBJ2-1, with a weak D call TRBD2 (5 bases). This CDR3 has 16 residues. Germline CDR1 and CDR2: SEHNR and FQNEAQ (reference sequence). Trimming took off 0 bases at V and 2 bases at J, with 11 bases between the two ends. The CDR3 DNA is TGTGCCAGCAGCTTAGCCGCCGGGGAACCCTACAATGAGCAGTTCTTC. Translated, it gives CASSLAAGEPYNEQFF.

The chain uses TRBV5-1 and TRBJ2-7, with TRBD1 matching over 9 bases. CDR1 SGHRS and CDR2 YFSETQ come from the germline V gene. V lost 4 bases and J lost 4; bases outside the gene matches: 6. This CDR3 is built from 14 residues. CDR3 protein: CASSPLGQGYEQYF. CDR3 in DNA: TGCGCCAGCAGCCCGTTGGGACAGGGTTACGAGCAGTACTTC.

This chain connects TRBV5-1 to TRBJ1-5; D unresolved. The CDR3 loop spans 13 amino acids. Germline CDR1 reads SGHRS; CDR2 reads YFSETQ. V was trimmed by 0 bases and J by 5 bases, leaving 6 bases between them. The CDR3: CASSLEPDQPQHF. For the CDR3, the DNA is TGCGCCAGCAGCTTGGAACCGGATCAGCCCCAGCATTTT. The complete variable domain, with remaining parts taken from reference TRBV5-1 and TRBJ1-5, reads KAGVTQTPRYLIKTRGQQVTLSCSPISGHRSVSWYQQTPGQGLQFLFEYFSETQRNKGNFPGRFSGRQFSNSRSEMNVSTLELGDSALYLCASSLEPDQPQHFGDGTRLSIL.

In nucleotides, the CDR3 is TGTGCCAGCAGCTTTGGGGCGGGAGGATCACCCCTCCACTTT. Protein product: CASSFGAGGSPLHF. This chain joins TRBV5-4 and TRBJ1-6; D perhaps matches TRBD1 (5 bases). Germline V gene lookup returns CDR1 SGHNT and CDR2 YYREEE (reference sequence). There are 14 residues in the CDR3. Trimming removed 2 bases from V and 10 bases from J, with 13 bases in between.

The V call is TRBV7-2, the J call TRBJ2-5; tentative D call: TRBD1 (5 bases). Trimming stripped 5 bases from V and 3 bases from J, with 16 bases between. The CDR3 length is 15 residues. Germline V gene sequence: CDR1 SGHTA, CDR2 FQGNSA. CDR3 residues: CASSIQTGTEETQYF. CDR3 DNA sequence: TGTGCCAGCAGCATTCAAACAGGTACCGAAGAGACCCAGTACTTC.

The V gene is TRBV3-1 (or the pseudogene TRBV3-2), the J gene TRBJ1-1, with TRBD1 matching 11 bases. CDR3 length: 14 residues. After removal of 1 base from V and 6 bases from J, the junction contained 1 base not matched to a gene. Germline assignment: CDR1 LGHDT and CDR2 YNNKEL (reference sequence). The CDR3 DNA reads as TGTGCCAGCAGCCAAGGGGGACAGGGGGCTGAAGCTTTCTTT. It is translated as CASSQGGQGAEAFF.

The chain recombines TRBV30 with TRBJ1-1; D possibly corresponds to TRBD1 (6 bases). The CDR3 has 10 residues. V was clipped by 5 bases and J by 9 bases, with 10 bases between them. Germline CDR1 GTSNPN, CDR2 SVGIG (reference sequence). The CDR3 coding sequence is TGTGCCTGGGACAGGTCCAAAGCTTTCTTT. This translates into CAWDRSKAFF.

This rearrangement joins TRBV14 to TRBJ2-6; D remains unclear. The CDR3 runs to 13 residues. Germline V gene sequence: CDR1 SGHDN, CDR2 FVKESK. The CDR3 coding sequence is TGTGCTACCAGCCTATCTGGGGCCAACGTCCTGACTTTC. The encoded protein is CATSLSGANVLTF. Supplemented by reference TRBV14 and TRBJ2-6, the full variable domain reads EAGVTQFPSHSVIEKGQTVTLRCDPISGHDNLYWYRRVMGKEIKFLLHFVKESKQDESGMPNNRFLAERTGGTYSTLKVQPAELEDSGVYFCATSLSGANVLTFGAGSRLTVL.

This sequence joins TRBV16 and TRBJ1-1; D gene unclear. Germline CDR1 and CDR2: KGHSY and FQNENV. V lost 0 bases and J lost 0, with 11 bases in between. CDR3 length: 16 amino acids. CDR3 in amino acids: CASSQSVGGLNTEAFF. In nucleotides, the CDR3 is TGTGCCAGCAGCCAATCGGTCGGAGGATTGAACACTGAAGCTTTCTTT.

The chain recombines TRBV14 with TRBJ1-2, with D hard to call. Germline V lookup: CDR1 SGHDN, CDR2 FVKESK. The CDR3 runs to 14 residues. The V end was cut by 0 bases, the J end by 5 bases, with 10 bases between. CDR3 protein: CASSQDRLGYGYTF. CDR3 nucleotides: TGTGCCAGCAGCCAAGACCGACTTGGTTATGGCTACACCTTC.

V gene TRBV6-2 or TRBV6-3 combines with J gene TRBJ1-5; D is perhaps TRBD1 (6 bases). Germline V gene lookup returns CDR1 MNHEY and CDR2 SVGEGT. Trimming stripped 0 bases from V and 6 bases from J, with 12 bases between. The CDR3 is 15 amino acids. CDR3 residues: CASSYSRTESQPQHF. The CDR3 bases are TGTGCCAGCAGTTACTCGAGGACAGAATCTCAGCCCCAGCATTTT.

The chain has TRBV6-5 and TRBJ1-1; D perhaps matches TRBD1 (5 bases). CDR1 and CDR2 (germline): MNHEY, SVGAGI. This CDR3 comprises 15 residues. Trimming shortened V by 7 bases and J by 2 bases, and 17 bases separated the two germline ends. CDR3 nucleotide sequence: TGTGCCAGCATCGTTTTGTGGCAGGGCAACACTGAAGCTTTCTTT. Translating gives CASIVLWQGNTEAFF.

V is TRBV6-4 and J is TRBJ2-3; D might be TRBD2 (6 bases). This CDR3 has 13 residues. V gave up 2 bases and J gave up 8 bases, with 11 bases separating them. Germline CDR1 MRHNA, CDR2 SNTAGT. DNA of the CDR3: TGTGCCAGCAGTGACCAAACCGGGGGTACGCAGTATTTT. Translation gives CASSDQTGGTQYF.

The rearrangement joins TRBV6-2 or TRBV6-3 to TRBJ1-5; TRBD1 matches 7 bases. V lost 6 bases to trimming and J lost 1 base; unmatched junction nucleotides: 3. The germline V gene has CDR1 MNHEY and CDR2 SVGEGT. The CDR3 has 14 residues. The CDR3 region has the DNA TGTGCCAGCAGCCAACAGGGGAGCAATCAGCCCCAGCATTTT. Amino acids: CASSQQGSNQPQHF.

The chain combines TRBV5-1 with TRBJ1-3; D unclear. V dropped 0 bases and J dropped 4 bases, with 23 bases sitting between them. Per germline, CDR1 SGHRS and CDR2 YFSETQ. The CDR3 length is 19 residues. DNA of the CDR3: TGCGCCAGCAGCTTGGATATTCCATTTACATCTCCCCTCGGAAACACCATATATTTT. Residues: CASSLDIPFTSPLGNTIYF.

J is TRBJ1-1 and V is TRBV14, with TRBD1 matching 9 bases. CDR3 size: 16 residues. V was pared by 2 bases and J by 4 bases, with 8 bases of the junction left unmatched. Per germline, CDR1 SGHDN and CDR2 FVKESK. CDR3 amino acids: CASSQTGQGTGTEAFF. The DNA of the CDR3 is TGTGCCAGCAGCCAAACGGGACAGGGTACGGGCACTGAAGCTTTCTTT. The complete variable domain, with remaining parts taken from reference TRBV14 and TRBJ1-1, reads EAGVTQFPSHSVIEKGQTVTLRCDPISGHDNLYWYRRVMGKEIKFLLHFVKESKQDESGMPNNRFLAERTGGTYSTLKVQPAELEDSGVYFCASSQTGQGTGTEAFFGQGTRLTVV.

This chain links TRBV4-1 with TRBJ1-1, with TRBD1 matching 7 bases. CDR1 is MGHRA and CDR2 is YSYEKL in the germline V gene. V shed 6 bases and J 1 base; nucleotides not matched to a gene: 5. The length of the CDR3 is 14 residues. CDR3 sequence reads: CASRTGTENTEAFF. The CDR3, as DNA: TGCGCCAGCAGGACCGGGACAGAGAACACTGAAGCTTTCTTT.